The 18 T cell receptor beta chains reported below all come from one sample, sequenced in a study of regulatory T cells in long-lasting Graves disease. Time point meaning: newly diagnosed GD, antithyroid drugs for less than 3 months. Scientists built the TCR library using RNA that was extracted from PBMCs. CDR3-region Arm-PCR and iRepertoire HTBI primers produced the TCR beta libraries. TCRdb passed the multiplex PCR reads through MiXCR, listing each CDR3 protein once. The table records 450,000 to 600,000 distinct CDR3 sequences, roughly 17% of them present only once. This sample also appeared in a second study, on T cells in Graves' hyperthyroidism and ophthalmopathy.

The sample here was peripheral blood mononuclear cells (PBMCs), taken at new diagnosis, from a patient treated with antithyroid drugs. Receptor source: a man in his forties with Graves disease.

V usage is TRBV29-1 and J usage is TRBJ1-4, with 7 bases aligning to TRBD1. The ends lost 4 bases at V and 3 bases at J; junction bases unmatched: 8. Germline CDR1 is SQVTM and CDR2 is ANQGSEA. The CDR3 has 15 residues. The CDR3 here is CSVGGGGKSNEKLFF. DNA for the CDR3: TGCAGCGTTGGGGGAGGGGGCAAGTCTAATGAAAAACTGTTTTTT.

This clonotype was seen ten or more times. The chain joins TRBV3-1 to TRBJ2-7; D gene uncertain. Per the germline V gene, CDR1 is LGHDT and CDR2 is YNNKEL (reference sequence). The CDR3 is made up of 15 amino acids. Trimming shortened V by 0 bases and J by 3 bases, and 12 bases separated the two germline ends. The CDR3 spells CASSQDGQASYEQYF. CDR3 in DNA: TGTGCCAGCAGCCAAGATGGGCAGGCCAGCTACGAGCAGTACTTC.

Points on this clonotype: A much more abundant neighbour one base away suggests this may be a read error. V is TRBV2 and J is TRBJ2-2; D gene uncertain. Germline V gene sequence: CDR1 SNHLY, CDR2 FYNNEI. CDR3 length: 15 amino acids. V was trimmed by 4 bases and J by 1 base, leaving 10 bases between them. The chain's CDR3 is CASSGARRNTGELFF. DNA for the CDR3: TGTGCCAGCAGTGGAGCGCGACGGAACACCGGGGAGCTGTTTTTT.

The sample holds many counts of this clonotype. V and J are TRBV28 and TRBJ1-1, with D possibly being TRBD1 (6 bases). From germline, CDR1 is MDHEN and CDR2 SYDVKM. V lost 5 bases and J 5 bases, leaving 15 bases between the germline ends. This CDR3 is 14 amino acids long. CDR3 protein: CASSLYREKTEAFF. The CDR3 DNA reads TGTGCCAGCAGTCTTTACAGGGAGAAAACTGAAGCTTTCTTT.

This clonotype occurred many times. Here the CDR3 DNA reads TGTGCCAGCAGTCCGGGACAGGGAAACTATGGCTACACCTTC. It codes for CASSPGQGNYGYTF. The chain carries TRBV27 and TRBJ1-2; TRBD1 agrees at 9 bases. The CDR3 contains 14 residues. CDR1 and CDR2 (germline): MNHEY, SMNVEV (reference sequence). Trimming at V came to 5 bases and at J to 2 bases, leaving 3 bases not matched to a gene.

This clonotype came up many times. J is TRBJ2-7 and V is TRBV28, with D hard to call. This CDR3 is 12 amino acids long. Germline lookup yields CDR1 MDHEN and CDR2 SYDVKM. Between the trimmed V and J ends, which lost 6 bases and 7 bases, there was a span of 13 bases. The CDR3 here is CASRSLDGEQYF. The DNA of the CDR3 is TGTGCCAGCAGGAGTCTGGACGGGGAGCAGTACTTC.

This clonotype was picked up many times. V usage is TRBV28 and J usage is TRBJ2-5; 7 bases agree with TRBD1. The V and J ends lost 2 bases and 6 bases, in that order; junction bases with no gene match: 9. CDR3 size: 15 residues. Germline V gene sequence: CDR1 MDHEN, CDR2 SYDVKM. Here the CDR3 DNA reads TGTGCCAGCAGTTTACGGCTACAGGGGATGAAGACCCAGTACTTC. Amino acids: CASSLRLQGMKTQYF.

This clonotype was seen only a few times. A far larger clone is one nucleotide away, so this likely arose from a read error. The V call is TRBV12-3 or TRBV12-4, the J call TRBJ2-3; D remains unclear. This CDR3 is built from 11 residues. The CDR3 region is CASSNTDAQYF. CDR3 in DNA: TGTGCCAGCAGTAACACAGATGCGCAGTATTTT.

This clonotype was observed many times. CDR3 nucleotide sequence: TGTGCCACCAGTGAAACCCTGGGACGAACGCCTAACCTCGGACAAACAGATACGCAGTATTTT. It is translated as CATSETLGRTPNLGQTDTQYF. The genes are TRBV24-1 and TRBJ2-3; D tentatively reads TRBD1 or TRBD2 (5 bases each). The germline CDR1 and CDR2 sequences are KGHDR and SFDVKD. V lost 4 bases to trimming and J lost 3 bases, with 31 bases between them. The length of the CDR3 is 21 residues.

This clonotype has at least ten counts. This sequence joins TRBV20-1 and TRBJ2-4; D remains ambiguous. Germline values: CDR1 DFQATT, CDR2 SNEGSKA (reference sequence). The V gene lost 1 base and the J gene lost 9 bases, with 10 bases spanning the gap. This CDR3 has 12 amino acids. The DNA of the CDR3 is TGCAGTGCTAGAGCCTTAAACAGCATTCAGTACTTC. It specifies CSARALNSIQYF.

This clonotype was counted between two and nine times. The gene calls are TRBV12-3 or TRBV12-4 and TRBJ2-7; tentative D call: TRBD2 (6 bases). The CDR3 has 18 residues. Trimming took 3 bases from V and 3 from J, leaving 24 bases between them. In nucleotides, the CDR3 is TGTGCCAGCAGTTTCTCAGGTCCTGGGGGGAAAAAAAACTACGAGCAGTACTTC. Protein product: CASSFSGPGGKKNYEQYF.

Comment on this clonotype: A much larger clone lies one base from this, so it may be a read error. The V gene is TRBV6-1, the J gene TRBJ2-5; no clear D gene. The CDR3 covers 10 residues. Trimming shortened V by 7 bases and J by 4 bases, and 4 bases separated the two germline ends. CDR1 is MNHNS and CDR2 is SASEGT in the germline V gene. CDR3 region: CASMGETQYF. The CDR3 nucleotides are TGTGCCAGCATGGGAGAGACCCAGTACTTC.

This clonotype was recorded many times. The genes are TRBV11-2 and TRBJ2-7; 9 bases line up with TRBD2. J was trimmed by 0 bases and V by 6 bases; bases with no gene match: 6. Germline CDR1 SGHAT, CDR2 FQNNGV. The CDR3 runs 15 residues. DNA for the CDR3: TGTGCCAGCAGGCCTCAGACTAGCGGCTCCTACGAGCAGTACTTC. It codes for CASRPQTSGSYEQYF.

This clonotype was counted at least ten times. The chain recombines TRBV28 with TRBJ1-5; TRBD1 might be the D (5 bases). CDR1 MDHEN and CDR2 SYDVKM come from the germline V gene. V was trimmed by 2 bases and J by 2 bases, leaving 10 bases between them. The CDR3 is made up of 15 amino acids. The CDR3 DNA reads as TGTGCCAGCAGTTTACTGGGGGAAGGCAATCAGCCCCAGCATTTT. Translating gives CASSLLGEGNQPQHF.

This clonotype was seen many times. The DNA of the CDR3 is TGTGCCAGCAGCCTGAACAAGATACGGGAGACCCAGTACTTC. Its protein product is CASSLNKIRETQYF. The rearrangement uses TRBV2 and TRBJ2-5; D not certain. Between the trimmed V and J ends, which lost 6 bases and 5 bases, there was a span of 16 bases. Germline V gene sequence: CDR1 SNHLY, CDR2 FYNNEI. The CDR3 covers 14 residues.

Many counts were recorded for this clonotype. The chain links TRBV2 to TRBJ1-2; weak D call: TRBD1 (5 bases). Germline V gives CDR1 SNHLY, CDR2 FYNNEI. The CDR3 runs to 12 residues. The V and J ends lost 8 bases and 4 bases respectively, with 11 bases between them. The CDR3 sequence is CASLPGRYGYTF. The CDR3 DNA sequence: TGTGCCAGCCTTCCGGGACGCTATGGCTACACCTTC.

This clonotype showed up many times. This sequence joins TRBV28 and TRBJ2-7; 9 positions match TRBD2. Germline values: CDR1 MDHEN, CDR2 SYDVKM. Trimming cost V 5 bases and J 7 bases; bases outside gene matches: 12. The CDR3 sequence is 15 residues long. The CDR3 loop reads CASSPLPQTSGEQYF. The CDR3 DNA sequence: TGTGCCAGCAGTCCCCTCCCCCAGACTAGCGGTGAGCAGTACTTC. The full variable domain, with the rest looked up from reference TRBV28 and TRBJ2-7, is DVKVTQSSRYLVKRTGEKVFLECVQDMDHENMFWYRQDPGLGLRLIYFSYDVKMKEKGDIPEGYSVSREKKERFSLILESASTNQTSMYLCASSPLPQTSGEQYFGPGTRLTVT.

This clonotype was counted at least ten times. The chain combines TRBV20-1 with TRBJ2-1; TRBD2 matches at 11 bases. Germline V gene lookup returns CDR1 DFQATT and CDR2 SNEGSKA (reference sequence). The CDR3 length is 14 residues. J was trimmed by 7 bases and V by 2 bases; bases with no gene match: 4. The CDR3, as DNA: TGCAGTGCTAGAAGACTAGCGGGACAAAATGAGCAGTTCTTC. Translation gives CSARRLAGQNEQFF.